This T cell receptor (beta chain) was identified in a study of blood T cell repertoires in COVID-19. The CDR3 totals 13 residues. V lost 4 bases to trimming and J lost 6 bases, with 13 bases between them. Germline CDR1 is SGHAT and CDR2 is FQDESV (reference sequence). The repertoire was sequenced with immunoSEQ multiplex PCR; TCRdb's copy has only in-frame clones and lacks some. The sample has roughly 440,000 clones, about 91% seen once. The sample consisted of peripheral blood. The source of this sequence is a woman in her forties or fifties with COVID-19, enrolled during active disease. V gene TRBV11-1 combines with J gene TRBJ2-7, with D possibly being TRBD1 (6 bases). Written as DNA, the CDR3 is TGTGCCAGCAGCTCAATTACAGGGTCCGAGCAGTACTTC. This gives the protein CASSSITGSEQYF.